This entry lists 13 T cell receptor beta chains sequenced from one sample in a study of blood T cell repertoires in COVID-19. Profiled with immunoSEQ multiplex PCR; TCRdb holds only in-frame clones, not every one. The sample has about 370,000 clones, almost 90% seen once. Sequences were obtained from peripheral blood. All receptors come from a man aged 18 to 30 with active or convalescent COVID-19.

In DNA, the CDR3 is TGCGCCAGCAGCTTGCTCACGGGACAGCGATATGGCTACACCTTC. It encodes CASSLLTGQRYGYTF. This chain links TRBV5-1 with TRBJ1-2, with 7 bases aligning to TRBD1. The CDR3 spans 15 residues. J was trimmed by 5 bases and V by 1 base; bases with no gene match: 8. Germline V gene sequence: CDR1 SGHRS, CDR2 YFSETQ. Drawing the rest from reference TRBV5-1 and TRBJ1-2, the complete variable domain is KAGVTQTPRYLIKTRGQQVTLSCSPISGHRSVSWYQQTPGQGLQFLFEYFSETQRNKGNFPGRFSGRQFSNSRSEMNVSTLELGDSALYLCASSLLTGQRYGYTFGSGTRLTVV.

Here the CDR3 reads CASSQEGTGRETQYF. The DNA of the CDR3 is TGTGCCAGCAGCCAAGAAGGGACAGGAAGAGAGACCCAGTACTTC. The V and J genes are TRBV4-2 and TRBJ2-5; 8 bases fit TRBD1. The CDR3 has 15 residues. CDR1 and CDR2 (germline): LGHNA, YNFKEQ. V lost 0 bases, J lost 4 bases, and 4 bases stayed unmatched.

The chain's CDR3 is CARANIAGGIYIQYF. Here the CDR3 DNA reads TGTGCCAGGGCCAATATAGCGGGGGGTATATACATTCAGTACTTC. The chain links TRBV6-5 to TRBJ2-4; TRBD2 matches 10 bases. CDR1 and CDR2 (germline): MNHEY, SVGAGI. The CDR3 extends over 15 amino acids. The junction had 13 bases not matched to a gene; V was cut back by 9 bases and J by 8 bases.

The chain is built from TRBV6-6 and TRBJ2-7; 8 bases align to TRBD2. The germline CDR1 and CDR2 sequences are MNHNY and SVGAGI (reference sequence). The CDR3 runs to 15 residues. Trimming at V came to 6 bases and at J to 3 bases, leaving 10 bases not matched to a gene. The CDR3 DNA is TGTGCCAGCAGCGAAACCGGGACTAGGGGCTACGAGCAGTACTTC. Translated: CASSETGTRGYEQYF.

The genes are TRBV6-5 and TRBJ1-2, with D perhaps matching TRBD1 (6 bases). Germline V gene data show CDR1 as MNHEY and CDR2 as SVGAGI. Trimming took off 3 bases at V and 3 bases at J, with 14 bases between the two ends. The CDR3 has 15 residues. The CDR3: CASSYGTGFYYGYTF. The CDR3, as DNA: TGTGCCAGCAGTTATGGTACAGGGTTCTACTATGGCTACACCTTC.

The rearrangement uses TRBV11-2 and TRBJ1-2, with a tentative D call TRBD1 (6 bases). Germline V gives CDR1 SGHAT, CDR2 FQNNGV. V was trimmed by 5 bases and J by 0 bases, leaving 13 bases between them. The CDR3 covers 15 residues. CDR3: CASSPGQGPNYGYTF. For the CDR3, the DNA is TGTGCCAGCAGCCCTGGGCAGGGGCCTAACTATGGCTACACCTTC.

In its sample, this clone was seen a few times. V gene TRBV6-4 combines with J gene TRBJ2-1; 7 bases are shared with TRBD1. Germline loops: CDR1 MRHNA, CDR2 SNTAGT. The trim removed 4 bases at V and 4 bases at J, leaving 4 bases unmatched. The CDR3 covers 14 residues. The CDR3 here is CASSAGTEYNEQFF. Written as DNA, the CDR3 is TGTGCCAGCAGTGCCGGGACAGAGTACAATGAGCAGTTCTTC.

This chain connects TRBV28 to TRBJ2-2; D possibly corresponds to TRBD1 (6 bases). The V end was cut by 6 bases, the J end by 6 bases, with 20 bases between. Germline CDR1 reads MDHEN; CDR2 reads SYDVKM. The CDR3 runs 16 residues. The CDR3 DNA is TGTGCCAGCAGCAACTACAGGGTGGAATTTGCCGGGGAGCTGTTTTTT. Encoded protein: CASSNYRVEFAGELFF.

The V call is TRBV7-2, the J call TRBJ2-5, with 7 nucleotides matching TRBD2. The CDR3 is made up of 13 amino acids. Germline CDR1 and CDR2: SGHTA and FQGNSA. Unmatched junction bases numbered 5, after V lost 5 bases and J lost 5 bases. CDR3 DNA sequence: TGTGCCAGCAGCGGCGGACTAGTCGAGACCCAGTACTTC. Its translation is CASSGGLVETQYF.

The chain combines TRBV10-3 with TRBJ2-1, with 7 bases matching TRBD1. J lost 10 bases, V lost 3 bases, and 9 bases had no gene match. The CDR3 length is 14 residues. Germline CDR1 ENHRY, CDR2 SYGVKD. The CDR3 sequence: CAISDSDRTPEQFF. The CDR3 DNA reads TGTGCCATCAGTGATTCGGACAGGACTCCGGAGCAGTTCTTC.

The chain joins TRBV27 to TRBJ2-3; TRBD2 might be the D (6 bases). Germline V gene data show CDR1 as MNHEY and CDR2 as SMNVEV (reference sequence). The CDR3 length is 15 residues. Trimming took off 3 bases at V and 1 base at J, with 11 bases between the two ends. CDR3 DNA sequence: TGTGCCAGCAGTTTGGGGGACTCCCGCACAGATACGCAGTATTTT. Amino acid sequence: CASSLGDSRTDTQYF.

The V gene is TRBV9, the J gene TRBJ2-3; D possibly corresponds to TRBD1 (8 bases). The CDR3 extends over 16 amino acids. V was cut by 0 bases and J by 6 bases, with 17 bases left in between. Germline CDR1 SGDLS, CDR2 YYNGEE. CDR3 nucleotides: TGTGCCAGCAGCGTAGACAGGGGGGGTCGGTCGGATACGCAGTATTTT. This encodes CASSVDRGGRSDTQYF.

This chain uses TRBV4-2 with TRBJ1-2; possibly TRBD1 for D (5 bases). V was shortened by 1 base and J by 8 bases, with 14 bases between the two germline ends. The CDR3 runs 14 residues. Germline values: CDR1 LGHNA, CDR2 YNFKEQ. For the CDR3, the DNA is TGTGCCAGCAGCCAAGCCGCCAGGGCCGGCGGCTACACCTTC. Translating it yields CASSQAARAGGYTF.